The clone carrying this T cell receptor beta chain was counted a single time. The data are from a study of blood T cell repertoires in COVID-19. CDR3 size: 15 residues. Germline CDR1 and CDR2: KGHDR and SFDVKD. The ends were cut back, 2 bases at V and 5 bases at J, with 14 bases in the middle. TCRdb's table, derived via immunoSEQ multiplex PCR, lists solely in-frame clones and lacks some. In the table there are some 150,000 clones, 85% to 90% of which are singletons. This TCR derives from a man aged 50 or older who had recovered from COVID-19. The V gene is TRBV24-1, the J gene TRBJ2-5; TRBD1 is a possible D gene (5 bases). The sequencing sample was made of peripheral blood. The CDR3 spells CATSDSGTGRETQYF. The CDR3 bases are TGTGCCACCAGTGATTCGGGTACAGGTCGGGAGACCCAGTACTTC.